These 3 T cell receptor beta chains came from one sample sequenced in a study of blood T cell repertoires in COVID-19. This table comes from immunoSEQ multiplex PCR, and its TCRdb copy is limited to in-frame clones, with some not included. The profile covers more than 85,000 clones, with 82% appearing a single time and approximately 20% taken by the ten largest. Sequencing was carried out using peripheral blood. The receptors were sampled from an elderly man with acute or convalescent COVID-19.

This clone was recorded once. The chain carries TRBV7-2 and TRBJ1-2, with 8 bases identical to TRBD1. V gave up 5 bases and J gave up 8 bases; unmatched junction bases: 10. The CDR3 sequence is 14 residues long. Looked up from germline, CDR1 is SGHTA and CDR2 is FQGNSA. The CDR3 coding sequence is TGTGCCAGCAGCCAAATCCAGGGGGCGGACGGCTACACCTTC. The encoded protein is CASSQIQGADGYTF.

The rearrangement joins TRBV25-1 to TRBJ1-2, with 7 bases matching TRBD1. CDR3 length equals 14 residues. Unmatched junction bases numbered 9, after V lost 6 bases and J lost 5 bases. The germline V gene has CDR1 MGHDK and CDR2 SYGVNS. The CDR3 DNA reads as TGTGCCAGCAGCAGGACAGGCGGAGTATATGGCTACACCTTC. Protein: CASSRTGGVYGYTF.

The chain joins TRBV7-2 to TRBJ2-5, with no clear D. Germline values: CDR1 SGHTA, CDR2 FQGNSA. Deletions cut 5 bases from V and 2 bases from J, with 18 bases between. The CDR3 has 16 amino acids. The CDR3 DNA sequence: TGTGCCAGCAGCCCCGCGCAGGTCCTCGGTCAAGAGACCCAGTACTTC. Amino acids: CASSPAQVLGQETQYF.